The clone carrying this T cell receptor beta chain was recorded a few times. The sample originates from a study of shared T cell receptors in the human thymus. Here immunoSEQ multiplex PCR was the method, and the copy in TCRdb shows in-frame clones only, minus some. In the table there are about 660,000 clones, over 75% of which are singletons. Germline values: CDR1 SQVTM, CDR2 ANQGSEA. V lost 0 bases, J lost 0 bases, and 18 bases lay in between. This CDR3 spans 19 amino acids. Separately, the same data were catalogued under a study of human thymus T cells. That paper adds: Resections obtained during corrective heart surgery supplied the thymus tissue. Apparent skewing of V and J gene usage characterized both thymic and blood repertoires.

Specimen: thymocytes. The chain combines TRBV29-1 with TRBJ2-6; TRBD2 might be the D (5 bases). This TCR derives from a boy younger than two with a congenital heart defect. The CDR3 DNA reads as TGCAGCGTTGAAGACCGGGAAGAGGGCGTTCCCTCTGGGGCCAACGTCCTGACTTTC. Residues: CSVEDREEGVPSGANVLTF.